The 6 T cell receptor beta chains below were found in one sample sequenced in a study of lymphopenia after photon versus proton radiotherapy. Clones were sequenced by immunoSEQ multiplex PCR, and TCRdb holds only the in-frame ones, with some missing. The data hold 16,000 or so clones, with roughly nine tenths observed a single time. The material was peripheral blood, obtained from a patient treated with proton-based radiotherapy. Receptor source: a woman aged 60-75 years with cholangiocarcinoma. Some clones in this sample may be carry-over from other donors' samples.

The rearrangement joins TRBV19 to TRBJ2-7, with D perhaps matching TRBD1 (6 bases). The CDR3 sequence is 12 residues long. V lost 3 bases to trimming and J lost 5 bases, with 8 bases between them. Germline CDR1 LNHDA, CDR2 SQIVND (reference sequence). CDR3 sequence: CASSIPGDEQYF. The CDR3 bases are TGTGCCAGTAGTATCCCAGGGGACGAGCAGTACTTC.

The chain combines TRBV7-6 with TRBJ2-1; weak D call: TRBD2 (6 bases). Germline assignment: CDR1 SGHVS and CDR2 FNYEAQ. The CDR3 runs 13 residues. Trimming pared 3 bases from V and 5 bases from J, leaving 8 bases between. The CDR3 DNA is TGTGCCAGCAGCTTCGGGGAGGACAATGAGCAGTTCTTC. It yields the protein CASSFGEDNEQFF.

The chain recombines TRBV6-5 with TRBJ1-4, with 9 bases that match TRBD1. The length of the CDR3 is 15 residues. V lost 7 bases to trimming and J lost 8 bases; unmatched junction nucleotides: 11. Germline values: CDR1 MNHEY, CDR2 SVGAGI. The CDR3 region has the DNA TGTGCCAGCAAAAAACAGGGGGCGGTTGGAGAAAAACTGTTTTTT. Protein product: CASKKQGAVGEKLFF.

This clone was recorded once. V usage is TRBV5-5 and J usage is TRBJ1-2; 9 bases are a match to TRBD1. The germline gives CDR1 SGHKS, CDR2 YYEKEE (reference sequence). The CDR3 runs to 17 residues. V lost 4 bases to trimming and J lost 3 bases; unmatched junction nucleotides: 13. CDR3 in DNA: TGTGCCAGCAGCGGTAGGTGGGGGGACAGGGAGGACTATGGCTACACCTTC. It translates to CASSGRWGDREDYGYTF.

The chain joins TRBV7-2 to TRBJ2-3, with a weak D call TRBD2 (5 bases). Germline V lookup: CDR1 SGHTA, CDR2 FQGNSA. This CDR3 has 15 amino acids. Trimming removed 8 bases at V and 0 bases at J, with 15 bases between. The CDR3 reads CASPGRPSSTDTQYF. The CDR3 DNA sequence: TGTGCCAGCCCCGGTCGGCCTAGCAGCACAGATACGCAGTATTTT.

This chain's CDR3 is CASSVTGAGQETQYF. DNA for the CDR3: TGTGCCAGCAGTGTGACGGGAGCGGGCCAAGAGACCCAGTACTTC. V gene TRBV25-1 combines with J gene TRBJ2-5, with D possibly matching TRBD2 (6 bases). This CDR3 contains 15 residues. Trimming shortened V by 4 bases and J by 1 base, and 13 bases separated the two germline ends. The V gene's germline CDR1 is MGHDK and CDR2 SYGVNS.